This TCR beta chain was recovered during a study of blood T cell repertoires in COVID-19. CDR3 length equals 15 residues. Germline V gene data show CDR1 as SGHVS and CDR2 as FNYEAQ. Trimming shortened V by 5 bases and J by 3 bases, and 14 bases separated the two germline ends. Using immunoSEQ multiplex PCR, the repertoire was profiled, and TCRdb retains in-frame clones only, with some absent. The data contain some 400,000 clones, roughly four fifths of them seen just once; the ten biggest clones take up under 1.2%. The count of this clone is one. The rearrangement links TRBV7-6 to TRBJ2-1; tentative D call: TRBD1 (6 bases). Sequencing was carried out using peripheral blood. The source of this sequence is a human donor with acute or convalescent COVID-19. The donor label of this sample is uncertain. The CDR3 reads CASSPQGLDYNEQFF. The CDR3 nucleotides are TGTGCCAGCAGCCCTCAGGGGTTGGACTACAATGAGCAGTTCTTC.